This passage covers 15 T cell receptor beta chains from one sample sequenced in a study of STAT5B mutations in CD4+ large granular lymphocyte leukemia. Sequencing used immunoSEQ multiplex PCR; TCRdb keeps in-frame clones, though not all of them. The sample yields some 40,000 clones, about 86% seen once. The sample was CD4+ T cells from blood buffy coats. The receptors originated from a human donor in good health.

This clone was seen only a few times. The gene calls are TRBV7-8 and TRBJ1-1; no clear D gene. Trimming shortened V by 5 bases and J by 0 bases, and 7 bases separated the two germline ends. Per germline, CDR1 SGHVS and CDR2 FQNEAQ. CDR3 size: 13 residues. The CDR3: CASSTAVNTEAFF. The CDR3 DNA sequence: TGTGCCAGCAGCACGGCGGTGAACACTGAAGCTTTCTTT.

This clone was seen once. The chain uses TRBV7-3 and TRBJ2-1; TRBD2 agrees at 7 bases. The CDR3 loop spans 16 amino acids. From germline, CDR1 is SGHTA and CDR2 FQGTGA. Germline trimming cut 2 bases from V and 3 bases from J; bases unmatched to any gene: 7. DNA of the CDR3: TGTGCCAGCAGCTTAGTAGGGGCGGGAGTCTACAATGAGCAGTTCTTC. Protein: CASSLVGAGVYNEQFF.

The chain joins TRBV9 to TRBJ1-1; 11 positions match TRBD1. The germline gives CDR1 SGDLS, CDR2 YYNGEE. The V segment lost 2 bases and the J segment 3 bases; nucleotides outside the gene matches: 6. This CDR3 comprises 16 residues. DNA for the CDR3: TGTGCCAGCAGCGTGGGGACAGGGGGTAGGGACACTGAAGCTTTCTTT. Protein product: CASSVGTGGRDTEAFF.

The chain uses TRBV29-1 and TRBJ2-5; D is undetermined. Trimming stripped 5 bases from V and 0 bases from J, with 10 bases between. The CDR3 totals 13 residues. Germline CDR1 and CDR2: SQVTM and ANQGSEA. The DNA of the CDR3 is TGCAGCGTTTGTCGGAGTGACCAAGAGACCCAGTACTTC. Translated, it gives CSVCRSDQETQYF.

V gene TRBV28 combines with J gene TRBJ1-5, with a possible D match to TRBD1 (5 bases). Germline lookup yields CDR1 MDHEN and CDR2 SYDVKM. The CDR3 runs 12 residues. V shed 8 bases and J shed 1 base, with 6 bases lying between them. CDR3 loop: CASGGSNQPQHF. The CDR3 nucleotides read TGTGCCAGCGGGGGAAGCAATCAGCCCCAGCATTTT.

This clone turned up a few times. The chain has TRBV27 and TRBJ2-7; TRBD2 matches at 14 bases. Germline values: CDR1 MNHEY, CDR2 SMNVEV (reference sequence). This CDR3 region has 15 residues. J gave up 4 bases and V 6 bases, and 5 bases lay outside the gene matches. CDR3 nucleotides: TGTGCCAGCAGGGGGACTAGCGGGAGCGTTTACGAGCAGTACTTC. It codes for CASRGTSGSVYEQYF.

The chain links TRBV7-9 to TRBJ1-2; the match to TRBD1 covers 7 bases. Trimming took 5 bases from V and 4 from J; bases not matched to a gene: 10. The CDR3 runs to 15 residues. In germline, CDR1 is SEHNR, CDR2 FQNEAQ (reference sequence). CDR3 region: CASSPRTGLGYGYTF. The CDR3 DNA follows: TGTGCCAGCAGCCCACGGACAGGACTTGGCTATGGCTACACCTTC.

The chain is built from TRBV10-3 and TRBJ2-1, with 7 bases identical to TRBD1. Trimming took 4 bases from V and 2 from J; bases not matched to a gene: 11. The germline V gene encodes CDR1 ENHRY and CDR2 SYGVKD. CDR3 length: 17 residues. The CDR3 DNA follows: TGTGCCATCAGTGGAGCTACCGGGACAGCCACCTACAATGAGCAGTTCTTC. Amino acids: CAISGATGTATYNEQFF.

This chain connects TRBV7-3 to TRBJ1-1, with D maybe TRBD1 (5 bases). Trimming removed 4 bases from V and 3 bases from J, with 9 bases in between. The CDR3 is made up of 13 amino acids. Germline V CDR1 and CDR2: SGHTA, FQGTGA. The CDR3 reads CASSYSRDTEAFF. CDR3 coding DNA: TGTGCCAGCAGCTACTCCAGGGACACTGAAGCTTTCTTT.

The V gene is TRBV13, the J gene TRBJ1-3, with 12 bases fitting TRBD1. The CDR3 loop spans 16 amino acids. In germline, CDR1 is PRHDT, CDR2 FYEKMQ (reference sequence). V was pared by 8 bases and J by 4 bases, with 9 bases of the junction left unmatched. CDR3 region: CASSIPGQGAGNTIYF. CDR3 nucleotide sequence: TGTGCCAGCTCTATTCCGGGACAGGGGGCAGGAAACACCATATATTTT. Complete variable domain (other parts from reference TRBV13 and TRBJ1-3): AAGVIQSPRHLIKEKRETATLKCYPIPRHDTVYWYQQGPGQDPQFLISFYEKMQSDKGSIPDRFSAQQFSDYHSELNMSSLELGDSALYFCASSIPGQGAGNTIYFGEGSWLTVV.

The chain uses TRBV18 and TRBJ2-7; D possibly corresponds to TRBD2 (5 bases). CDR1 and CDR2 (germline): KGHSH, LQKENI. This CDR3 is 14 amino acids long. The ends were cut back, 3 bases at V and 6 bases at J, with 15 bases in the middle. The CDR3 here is CASSPSSGFGEQYF. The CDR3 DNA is TGTGCCAGCTCACCCTCCTCGGGGTTCGGCGAGCAGTACTTC. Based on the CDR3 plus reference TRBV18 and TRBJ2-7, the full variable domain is NAGVMQNPRHLVRRRGQEARLRCSPMKGHSHVYWYRQLPEEGLKFMVYLQKENIIDESGMPKERFSAEFPKEGPSILRIQQVVRGDSAAYFCASSPSSGFGEQYFGPGTRLTVT.

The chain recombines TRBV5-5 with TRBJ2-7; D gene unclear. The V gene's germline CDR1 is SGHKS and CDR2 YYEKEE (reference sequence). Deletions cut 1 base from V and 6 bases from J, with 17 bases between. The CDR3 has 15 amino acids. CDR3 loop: CASSLRLPRSSEQYF. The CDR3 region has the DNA TGTGCCAGCAGCTTGCGACTTCCCCGGTCGTCCGAGCAGTACTTC.

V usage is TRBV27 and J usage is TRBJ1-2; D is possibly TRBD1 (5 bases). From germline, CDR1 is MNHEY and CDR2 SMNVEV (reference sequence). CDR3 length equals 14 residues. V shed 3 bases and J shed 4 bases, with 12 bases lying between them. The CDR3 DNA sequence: TGTGCCAGCAGTTTGACCAGGGATGGCTATGGCTACACCTTC. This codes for CASSLTRDGYGYTF.

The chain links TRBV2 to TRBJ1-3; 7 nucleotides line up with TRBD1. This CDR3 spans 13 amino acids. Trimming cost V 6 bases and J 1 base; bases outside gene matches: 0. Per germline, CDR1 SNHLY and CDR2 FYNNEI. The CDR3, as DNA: TGTGCCAGCAGGACAGGGTCTGGAAACACCATATATTTT. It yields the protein CASRTGSGNTIYF.

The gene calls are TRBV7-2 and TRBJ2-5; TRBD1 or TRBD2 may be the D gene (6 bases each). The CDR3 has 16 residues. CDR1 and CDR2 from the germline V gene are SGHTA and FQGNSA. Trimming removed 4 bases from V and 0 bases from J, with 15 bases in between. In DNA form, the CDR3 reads TGTGCCAGCAGCTCACTAGGGGGGTGGTACCAAGAGACCCAGTACTTC. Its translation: CASSSLGGWYQETQYF.